The T cell receptor (beta chain) described here comes from a study of OX40 agonist ivuxolimab in advanced cancers. Clones were sequenced by immunoSEQ multiplex PCR, and TCRdb holds only the in-frame ones, with some missing. The sample holds tens of thousands of clones; 65% to 85% are singletons and the top ten take roughly 7.3%. The CDR3 totals 13 residues. Germline CDR1 SGHVS, CDR2 FNYEAQ. The V end lost 1 base, the J end lost 3 bases, and 4 bases lay between the germline ends. In regard to this clone: The antigen remains unidentified.

The study, taken as a whole, reports: Among T cells, CD8+ cells averaged more expanded clones than CD4+ cells. At 0.1 to 3.0 mg/kg, clonal expansion of CD4+ and CD8+ blood T cells had occurred by week 6.

This receptor was obtained from an adult with an advanced solid tumor such as melanoma, head and neck, liver or kidney cancer. The chain uses TRBV7-6 and TRBJ1-5, with D unclear. This specimen consisted of CD4+ or CD8+ T cells sorted from blood, obtained in a trial of the OX40 agonist ivuxolimab. The DNA of the CDR3 is TGTGCCAGCAGCTTAGATGCCAATCAGCCCCAGCATTTT. Protein sequence: CASSLDANQPQHF.